The source of this TCR beta chain is a study of shared clonotypes between healthy human individuals. Regarding the study as a whole: The rarefaction results pointed to incomplete sorted-subset sequencing despite large depth.

A CD45RA+ naive subset and a CD45RA-negative memory subset were split from CD4+ cells. The V and J ends lost 4 bases and 2 bases respectively, with 10 bases between them. The CDR3 is made up of 13 amino acids. The germline V gene has CDR1 SQVTM and CDR2 ANQGSEA. Sorted subsets were amplified in replicate PCRs using around 220 ng DNA, tens of thousands of T cell genomes. The table came from immunoSEQ multiplex PCR; TCRdb's copy has only in-frame clones and leaves some out. The sample lists 500,000 to 550,000 clones; approximately 94% were seen once. With regard to this clone: Its antigen is unknown. Other DNA sequences in this specimen translate into the identical CDR3.

The rearrangement joins TRBV29-1 to TRBJ2-3, with a tentative D call TRBD2 (6 bases). Sample: naive CD4+ T cells sorted from blood. Stated subset: CD45RA+ positively selected. The TCR originated in a woman aged 25-40 years in good health. This chain's CDR3 is CSVGGRTTDTQYF. In nucleotides, the CDR3 is TGCAGCGTTGGAGGGAGGACCACAGATACGCAGTATTTT.